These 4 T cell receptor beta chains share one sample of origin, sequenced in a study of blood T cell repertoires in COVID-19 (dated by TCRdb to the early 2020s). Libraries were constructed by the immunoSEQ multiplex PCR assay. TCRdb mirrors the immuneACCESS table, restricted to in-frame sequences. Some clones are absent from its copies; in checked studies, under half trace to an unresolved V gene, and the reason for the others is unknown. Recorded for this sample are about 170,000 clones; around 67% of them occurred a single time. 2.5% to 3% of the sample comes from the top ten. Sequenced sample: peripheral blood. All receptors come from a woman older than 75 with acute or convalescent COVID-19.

The CDR3 is CASSPIGQINEKLFF. The CDR3 DNA reads TGTGCCAGCAGCCCTATCGGACAGATTAATGAAAAACTGTTTTTT. This chain connects TRBV11-2 to TRBJ1-4; D may be TRBD1 (6 bases). V lost 5 bases to trimming and J lost 4 bases, with 14 bases between them. Germline CDR1 is SGHAT and CDR2 is FQNNGV. The CDR3 sequence is 15 residues long.

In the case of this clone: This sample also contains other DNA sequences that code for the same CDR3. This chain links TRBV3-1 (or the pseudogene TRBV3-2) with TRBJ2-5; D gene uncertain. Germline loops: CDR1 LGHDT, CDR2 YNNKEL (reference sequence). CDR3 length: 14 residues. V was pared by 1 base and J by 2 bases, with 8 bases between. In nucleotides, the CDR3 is TGTGCCAGCAGCCAAGGGGCTGGACAAGAGACCCAGTACTTC. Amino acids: CASSQGAGQETQYF.

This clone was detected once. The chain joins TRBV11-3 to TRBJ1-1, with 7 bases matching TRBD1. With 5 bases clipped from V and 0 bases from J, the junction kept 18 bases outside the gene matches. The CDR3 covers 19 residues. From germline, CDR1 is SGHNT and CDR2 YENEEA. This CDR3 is CASSQNTLRGTAMNTEAFF. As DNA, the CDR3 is TGTGCCAGCAGCCAAAACACCCTCCGTGGGACAGCAATGAACACTGAAGCTTTCTTT. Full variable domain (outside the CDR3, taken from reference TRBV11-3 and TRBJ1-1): EAGVVQSPRYKIIEKKQPVAFWCNPISGHNTLYWYLQNLGQGPELLIRYENEEAVDDSQLPKDRFSAERLKGVDSTLKIQPAELGDSAVYLCASSQNTLRGTAMNTEAFFGQGTRLTVV.

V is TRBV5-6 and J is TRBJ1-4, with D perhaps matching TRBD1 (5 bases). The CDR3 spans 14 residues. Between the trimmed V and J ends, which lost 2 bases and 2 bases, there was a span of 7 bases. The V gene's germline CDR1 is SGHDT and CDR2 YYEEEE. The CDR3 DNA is TGTGCCAGCAGCTTCACAGGTACTAATGAAAAACTGTTTTTT. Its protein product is CASSFTGTNEKLFF. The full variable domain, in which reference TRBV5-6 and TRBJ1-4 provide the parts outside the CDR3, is DAGVTQSPTHLIKTRGQQVTLRCSPKSGHDTVSWYQQALGQGPQFIFQYYEEEERQRGNFPDRFSGHQFPNYSSELNVNALLLGDSALYLCASSFTGTNEKLFFGSGTQLSVL.